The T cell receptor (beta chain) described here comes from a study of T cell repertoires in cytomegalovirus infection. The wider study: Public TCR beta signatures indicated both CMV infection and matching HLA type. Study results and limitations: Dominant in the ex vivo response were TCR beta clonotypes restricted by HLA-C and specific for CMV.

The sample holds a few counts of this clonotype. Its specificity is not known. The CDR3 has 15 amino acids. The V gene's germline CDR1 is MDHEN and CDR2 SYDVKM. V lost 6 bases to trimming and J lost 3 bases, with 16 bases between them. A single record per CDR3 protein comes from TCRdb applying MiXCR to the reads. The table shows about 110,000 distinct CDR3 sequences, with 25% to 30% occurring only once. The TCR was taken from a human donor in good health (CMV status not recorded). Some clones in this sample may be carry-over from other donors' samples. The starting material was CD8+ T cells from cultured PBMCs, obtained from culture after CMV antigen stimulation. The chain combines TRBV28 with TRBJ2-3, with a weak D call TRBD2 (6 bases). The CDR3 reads CASRRMAGGTDTQYF. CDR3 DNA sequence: TGTGCCAGCAGGCGGATGGCAGGAGGGACAGATACGCAGTATTTT.